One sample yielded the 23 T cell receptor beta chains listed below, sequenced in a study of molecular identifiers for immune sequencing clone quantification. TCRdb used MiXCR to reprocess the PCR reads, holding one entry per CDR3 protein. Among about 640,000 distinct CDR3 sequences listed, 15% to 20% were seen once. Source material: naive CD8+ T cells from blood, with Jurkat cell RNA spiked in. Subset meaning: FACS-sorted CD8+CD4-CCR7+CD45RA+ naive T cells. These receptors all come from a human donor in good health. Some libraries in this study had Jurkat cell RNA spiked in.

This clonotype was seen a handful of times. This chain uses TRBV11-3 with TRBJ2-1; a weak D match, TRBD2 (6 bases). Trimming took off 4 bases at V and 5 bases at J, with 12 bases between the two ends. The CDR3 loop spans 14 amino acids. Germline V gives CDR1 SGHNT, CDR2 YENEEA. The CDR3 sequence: CASSSPGGNNEQFF. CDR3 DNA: TGTGCCAGCAGCTCCCCCGGGGGTAACAATGAGCAGTTCTTC.

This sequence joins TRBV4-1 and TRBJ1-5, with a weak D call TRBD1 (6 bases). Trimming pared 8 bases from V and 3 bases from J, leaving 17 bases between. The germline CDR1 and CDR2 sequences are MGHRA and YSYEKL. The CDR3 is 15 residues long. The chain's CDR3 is CASRREGTLNQPQHF. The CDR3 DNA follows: TGCGCCAGCCGTCGCGAGGGGACACTCAATCAGCCCCAGCATTTT.

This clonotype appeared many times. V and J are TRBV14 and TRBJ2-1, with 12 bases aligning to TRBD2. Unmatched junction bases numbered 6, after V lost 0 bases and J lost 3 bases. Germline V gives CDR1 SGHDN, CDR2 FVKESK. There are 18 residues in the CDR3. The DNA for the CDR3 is TGTGCCAGCAGCCAAGATCCCCGACTAGCGGGGGTCTACAATGAGCAGTTCTTC. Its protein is CASSQDPRLAGVYNEQFF.

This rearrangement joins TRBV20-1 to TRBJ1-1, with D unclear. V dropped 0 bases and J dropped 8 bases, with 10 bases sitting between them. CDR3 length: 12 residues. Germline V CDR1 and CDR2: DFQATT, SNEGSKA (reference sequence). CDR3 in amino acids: CSARDLGEEAFF. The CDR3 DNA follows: TGCAGTGCTAGAGATCTCGGCGAAGAAGCTTTCTTT.

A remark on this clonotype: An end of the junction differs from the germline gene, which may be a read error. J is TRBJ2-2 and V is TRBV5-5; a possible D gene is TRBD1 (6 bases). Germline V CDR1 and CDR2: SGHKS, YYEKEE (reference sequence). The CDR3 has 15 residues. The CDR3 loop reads CASSLDRANTGKLFF. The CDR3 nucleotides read TGTGCCAGCAGCTTGGACAGGGCAAACACCGGGAAGCTGTTTTTT.

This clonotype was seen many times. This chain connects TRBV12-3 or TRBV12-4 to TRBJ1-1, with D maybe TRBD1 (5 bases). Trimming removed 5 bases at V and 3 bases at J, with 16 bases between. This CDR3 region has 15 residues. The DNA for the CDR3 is TGTGCCAGCAGTCCTATCCAGGGCTCCGACACTGAAGCTTTCTTT. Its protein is CASSPIQGSDTEAFF.

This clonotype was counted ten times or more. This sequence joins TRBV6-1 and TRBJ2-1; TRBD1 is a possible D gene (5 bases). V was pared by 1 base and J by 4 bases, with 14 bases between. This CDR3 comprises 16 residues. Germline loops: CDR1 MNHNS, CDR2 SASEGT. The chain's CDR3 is CASSEVWQGSYNEQFF. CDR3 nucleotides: TGTGCCAGCAGTGAAGTTTGGCAGGGAAGTTACAATGAGCAGTTCTTC.

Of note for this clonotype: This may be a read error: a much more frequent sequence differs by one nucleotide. The chain's CDR3 is CASSSQGQGDAQYF. The CDR3 DNA is TGTGCCAGCAGCTCACAGGGCCAGGGGGATGCGCAGTATTTT. V usage is TRBV7-2 and J usage is TRBJ2-3, with 7 positions matching TRBD1. The CDR3 is made up of 14 amino acids. Unmatched junction bases numbered 11, after V lost 4 bases and J lost 10 bases. Germline lookup yields CDR1 SGHTA and CDR2 FQGNSA.

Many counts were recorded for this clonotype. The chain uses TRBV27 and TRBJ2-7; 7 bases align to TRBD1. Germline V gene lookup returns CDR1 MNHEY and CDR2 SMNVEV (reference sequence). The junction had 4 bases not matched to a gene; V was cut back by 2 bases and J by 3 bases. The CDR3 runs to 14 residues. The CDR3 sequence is CASSLQGVHYEQYF. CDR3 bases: TGTGCCAGCAGTTTACAGGGGGTCCACTACGAGCAGTACTTC.

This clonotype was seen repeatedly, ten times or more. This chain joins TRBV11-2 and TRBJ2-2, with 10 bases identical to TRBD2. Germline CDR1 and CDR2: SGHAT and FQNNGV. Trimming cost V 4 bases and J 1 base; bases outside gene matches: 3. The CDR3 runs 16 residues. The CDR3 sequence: CASSSTSGKNTGELFF. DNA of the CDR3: TGTGCCAGCAGCTCAACTAGCGGGAAGAACACCGGGGAGCTGTTTTTT.

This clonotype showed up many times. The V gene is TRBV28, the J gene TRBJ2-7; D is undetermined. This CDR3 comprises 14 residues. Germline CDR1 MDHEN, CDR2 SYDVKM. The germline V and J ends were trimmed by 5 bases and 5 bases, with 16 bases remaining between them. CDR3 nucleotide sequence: TGTGCCAGCAGTGTCCAAGGAGTATACGACGAGCAGTACTTC. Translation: CASSVQGVYDEQYF. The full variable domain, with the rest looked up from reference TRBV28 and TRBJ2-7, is DVKVTQSSRYLVKRTGEKVFLECVQDMDHENMFWYRQDPGLGLRLIYFSYDVKMKEKGDIPEGYSVSREKKERFSLILESASTNQTSMYLCASSVQGVYDEQYFGPGTRLTVT.

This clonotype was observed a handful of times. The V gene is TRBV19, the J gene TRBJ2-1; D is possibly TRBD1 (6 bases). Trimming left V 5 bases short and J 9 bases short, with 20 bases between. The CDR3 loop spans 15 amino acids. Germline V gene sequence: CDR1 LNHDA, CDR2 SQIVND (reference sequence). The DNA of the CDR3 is TGTGCCAGTAGTGTTGGGACAAGGGGTACGGGTGAGCAGTTCTTC. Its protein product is CASSVGTRGTGEQFF.

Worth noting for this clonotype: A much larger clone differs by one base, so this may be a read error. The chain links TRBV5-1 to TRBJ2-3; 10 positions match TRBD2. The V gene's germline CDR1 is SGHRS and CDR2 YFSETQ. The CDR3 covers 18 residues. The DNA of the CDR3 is TGCGCCAGCGGCTTGGGCCTAGCGGGGGACCATGGCGCAGATACGCAGTATTTT. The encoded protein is CASGLGLAGDHGADTQYF.

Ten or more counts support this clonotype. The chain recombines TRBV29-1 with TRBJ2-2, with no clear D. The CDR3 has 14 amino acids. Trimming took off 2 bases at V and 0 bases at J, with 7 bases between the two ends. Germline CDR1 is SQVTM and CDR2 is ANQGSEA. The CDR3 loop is CSVEITTNTGELFF. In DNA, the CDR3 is TGCAGCGTTGAAATCACCACGAACACCGGGGAGCTGTTTTTT.

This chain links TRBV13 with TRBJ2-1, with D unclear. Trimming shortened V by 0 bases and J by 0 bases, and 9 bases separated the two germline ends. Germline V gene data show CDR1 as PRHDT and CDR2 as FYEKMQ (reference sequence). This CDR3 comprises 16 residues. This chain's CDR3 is CASSLGQPSSYNEQFF. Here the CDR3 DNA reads TGTGCCAGCAGCTTAGGGCAGCCGAGCTCCTACAATGAGCAGTTCTTC. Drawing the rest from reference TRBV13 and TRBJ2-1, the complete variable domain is AAGVIQSPRHLIKEKRETATLKCYPIPRHDTVYWYQQGPGQDPQFLISFYEKMQSDKGSIPDRFSAQQFSDYHSELNMSSLELGDSALYFCASSLGQPSSYNEQFFGPGTRLTVL.

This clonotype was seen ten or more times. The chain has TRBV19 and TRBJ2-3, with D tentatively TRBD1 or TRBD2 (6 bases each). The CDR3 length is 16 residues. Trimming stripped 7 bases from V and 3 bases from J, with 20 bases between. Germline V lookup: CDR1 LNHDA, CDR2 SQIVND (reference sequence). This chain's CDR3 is CASKPAWGAETDTQYF. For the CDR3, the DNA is TGTGCCAGTAAGCCGGCATGGGGGGCCGAGACAGATACGCAGTATTTT.

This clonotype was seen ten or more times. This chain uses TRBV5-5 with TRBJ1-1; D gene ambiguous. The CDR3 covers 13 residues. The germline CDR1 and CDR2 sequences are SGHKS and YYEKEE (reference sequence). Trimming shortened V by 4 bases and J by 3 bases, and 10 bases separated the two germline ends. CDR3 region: CASSQDLHTEAFF. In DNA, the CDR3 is TGTGCCAGCAGCCAGGACCTACACACTGAAGCTTTCTTT.

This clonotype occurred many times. The CDR3 protein is CASSVGARGHSYEQYF. CDR3 sequence (DNA): TGTGCCAGCAGCGTAGGGGCGAGGGGGCACTCCTACGAGCAGTACTTC. This chain connects TRBV9 to TRBJ2-7, with 7 bases lining up with TRBD1. V dropped 0 bases and J dropped 0; count of bases not matched to a gene: 6. The germline gives CDR1 SGDLS, CDR2 YYNGEE. CDR3 length equals 16 residues.

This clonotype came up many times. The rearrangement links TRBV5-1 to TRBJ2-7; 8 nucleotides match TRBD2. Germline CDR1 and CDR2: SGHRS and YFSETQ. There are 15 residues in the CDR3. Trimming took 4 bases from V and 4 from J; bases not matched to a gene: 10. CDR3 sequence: CASSEGGRSFYEQYF. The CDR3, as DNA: TGCGCCAGCAGCGAGGGCGGGAGGTCCTTTTACGAGCAGTACTTC.

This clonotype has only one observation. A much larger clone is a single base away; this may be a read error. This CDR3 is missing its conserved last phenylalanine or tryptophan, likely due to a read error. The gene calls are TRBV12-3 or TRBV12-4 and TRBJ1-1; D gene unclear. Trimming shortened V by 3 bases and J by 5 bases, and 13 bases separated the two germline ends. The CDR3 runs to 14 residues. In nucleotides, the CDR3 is TGTGCCAGCAGTTTTATTCAGAGTATGACTGAAGCTTTCTCT. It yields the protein CASSFIQSMTEAFS.

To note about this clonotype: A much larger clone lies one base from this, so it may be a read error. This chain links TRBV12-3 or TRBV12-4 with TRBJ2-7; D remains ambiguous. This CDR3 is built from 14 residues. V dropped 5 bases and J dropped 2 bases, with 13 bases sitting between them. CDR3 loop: CASSPLDKAYEQYF. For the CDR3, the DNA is TGTGCCAGCAGTCCACTTGACAAGGCCTACGAGCAGTACTTC.

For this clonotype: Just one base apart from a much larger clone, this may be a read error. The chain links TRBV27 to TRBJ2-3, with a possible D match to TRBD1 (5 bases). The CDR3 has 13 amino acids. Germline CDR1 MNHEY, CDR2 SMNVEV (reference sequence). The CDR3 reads CASSSFHTGTQYF. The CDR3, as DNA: TGTGCCAGCAGTTCATTCCACACAGGTACGCAGTATTTT.

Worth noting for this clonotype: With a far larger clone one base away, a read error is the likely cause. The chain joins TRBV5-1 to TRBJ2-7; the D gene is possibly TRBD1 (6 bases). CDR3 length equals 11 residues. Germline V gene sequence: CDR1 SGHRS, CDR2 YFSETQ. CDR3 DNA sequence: TGCGCCAGCAGCTTAAAGGGGGAGCAGCACTTC. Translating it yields CASSLKGEQHF.